The 20 T cell receptor beta chains in this list originate from one sample, sequenced in a study of breast tumors, draining lymph nodes, adjacent tissues. A single record per CDR3 protein comes from TCRdb applying MiXCR to the multiplex PCR reads. The sample gives approximately 250,000 distinct CDR3 sequences, under 40% of which show up once; approximately 3.6% is in the top ten. Breast cancer patients provided tissue from their axillary draining lymph nodes. Sequenced material: axillary lymph node tissue. Receptor source: a female donor with breast cancer. Some clones in this sample may be carry-over from other donors' samples.

This rearrangement joins TRBV7-9 to TRBJ2-5; 9 bases are a match to TRBD2. V was pared by 3 bases and J by 0 bases, with 8 bases of the junction left unmatched. This CDR3 is built from 17 residues. Germline V gene sequence: CDR1 SEHNR, CDR2 FQNEAQ (reference sequence). CDR3 amino acids: CASSFWLAGMYQETQYF. CDR3 nucleotide sequence: TGTGCCAGCAGCTTCTGGCTAGCGGGGATGTACCAAGAGACCCAGTACTTC.

This clonotype was counted at least ten times. The chain carries TRBV7-6 and TRBJ1-3; TRBD1 matches 8 bases. V was clipped by 5 bases and J by 3 bases; unmatched bases: 3. Per the germline V gene, CDR1 is SGHVS and CDR2 is FNYEAQ. CDR3 length equals 14 residues. The CDR3 reads CASSRGQGGNTIYF. In nucleotides, the CDR3 is TGTGCCAGCAGCCGAGGACAGGGTGGAAACACCATATATTTT.

This clonotype turned up a few times. The V and J genes are TRBV6-8 and TRBJ1-6, with TRBD1 matching 10 bases. V trimming: 10 bases; J trimming: 7 bases; junction bases outside the gene matches: 16. Germline V gene data show CDR1 as MNHGY and CDR2 as SAAAGT. This CDR3 comprises 17 residues. The CDR3 protein is CATQRRRQGAKNSPLHF. CDR3 in DNA: TGTGCCACCCAAAGGAGGAGACAGGGGGCCAAAAATTCACCCCTCCACTTT.

This clonotype showed up many times. This chain links TRBV19 with TRBJ1-4; D possibly corresponds to TRBD1 (5 bases). The CDR3 spans 15 residues. The germline CDR1 and CDR2 sequences are LNHDA and SQIVND (reference sequence). V was trimmed by 5 bases and J by 11 bases, leaving 21 bases between them. The CDR3 here is CASSPPAGGRVKLFF. The CDR3 DNA sequence: TGTGCCAGTAGTCCCCCCGCGGGGGGTCGGGTGAAACTGTTTTTT. The whole variable domain, filled in from reference TRBV19 and TRBJ1-4, reads DGGITQSPKYLFRKEGQNVTLSCEQNLNHDAMYWYRQDPGQGLRLIYYSQIVNDFQKGDIAEGYSVSREKKESFPLTVTSAQKNPTAFYLCASSPPAGGRVKLFFGSGTQLSVL.

The gene calls are TRBV6-6 and TRBJ2-4, with D perhaps TRBD1 or TRBD2 (7 bases each). This CDR3 comprises 17 residues. The V and J ends lost 5 bases and 6 bases respectively, with 23 bases between them. Per the germline V gene, CDR1 is MNHNY and CDR2 is SVGAGI (reference sequence). The CDR3 loop is CASSHGSGGPGGNIQYF. CDR3 bases: TGTGCCAGCAGTCACGGGTCGGGGGGCCCAGGGGGAAACATTCAGTACTTC.

The sample holds many counts of this clonotype. J is TRBJ2-1 and V is TRBV7-3; D gene ambiguous. CDR1 and CDR2 from the germline V gene are SGHTA and FQGTGA. The CDR3 runs to 11 residues. Trimming removed 5 bases at V and 9 bases at J, with 8 bases between. The CDR3 bases are TGTGCCAGCAGCCCCGGGCTTGAGCAGTTCTTC. This translates into CASSPGLEQFF.

This clonotype was found many times. The chain couples TRBV12-3 or TRBV12-4 to TRBJ1-2; TRBD1 matches 7 bases. There are 14 residues in the CDR3. V shed 6 bases and J 8 bases; nucleotides not matched to a gene: 12. The CDR3 sequence: CASRKKTGSEGYTF. For the CDR3, the DNA is TGTGCCAGCAGAAAAAAGACAGGGTCTGAGGGCTACACCTTC.

This clonotype occurred many times. The chain recombines TRBV7-2 with TRBJ2-7, with a possible D match to TRBD1 (6 bases). The length of the CDR3 is 12 residues. The V and J ends lost 5 bases and 4 bases respectively, with 9 bases between them. Germline CDR1 reads SGHTA; CDR2 reads FQGNSA. The CDR3 region is CASSLGQYEQYF. In DNA form, the CDR3 reads TGTGCCAGCAGCCTAGGACAGTACGAGCAGTACTTC.

This clonotype was observed many times. The genes are TRBV5-6 and TRBJ2-2; D call uncertain. V was cut by 4 bases and J by 4 bases, with 11 bases left in between. Germline values: CDR1 SGHDT, CDR2 YYEEEE. The CDR3 is 14 residues long. CDR3 in DNA: TGTGCCAGCAGCCCGCGACACTTCACCGGGGAGCTGTTTTTT. It specifies CASSPRHFTGELFF.

This sequence joins TRBV15 and TRBJ1-5; unclear D gene. Germline assignment: CDR1 LNHNV and CDR2 YYDKDF (reference sequence). The CDR3 is 13 amino acids. Between the trimmed V and J ends, which lost 1 base and 7 bases, there was a span of 8 bases. The CDR3 coding sequence is TGTGCCACCAGCAGAGTTGTAGGGCAGCCCCAGCATTTT. Protein sequence: CATSRVVGQPQHF. The complete variable domain, with remaining parts taken from reference TRBV15 and TRBJ1-5, reads DAMVIQNPRYQVTQFGKPVTLSCSQTLNHNVMYWYQQKSSQAPKLLFHYYDKDFNNEADTPDNFQSRRPNTSFCFLDIRSPGLGDTAMYLCATSRVVGQPQHFGDGTRLSIL.

V usage is TRBV7-6 and J usage is TRBJ2-6; D not resolved. The CDR3 contains 20 residues. Per the germline V gene, CDR1 is SGHVS and CDR2 is FNYEAQ. The V end was cut by 0 bases, the J end by 0 bases, with 18 bases between. The CDR3 is CASSLASASSYNSGANVLTF. For the CDR3, the DNA is TGTGCCAGCAGCTTAGCTAGTGCAAGCTCCTACAACTCTGGGGCCAACGTCCTGACTTTC.

The chain combines TRBV15 with TRBJ2-7, with D possibly TRBD2 on 6 matching bases. V dropped 0 bases and J dropped 6 bases, with 33 bases sitting between them. The CDR3 is 21 amino acids. Germline CDR1 LNHNV, CDR2 YYDKDF (reference sequence). The CDR3 region is CATSRDLLAVSQALADGEQYF. The CDR3 nucleotides are TGTGCCACCAGCAGAGATCTACTAGCAGTTTCACAGGCCCTAGCTGATGGCGAGCAGTACTTC.

This sequence joins TRBV7-9 and TRBJ1-4; D unresolved. This CDR3 has 17 amino acids. The germline CDR1 and CDR2 sequences are SEHNR and FQNEAQ (reference sequence). Trimming pared 1 base from V and 7 bases from J, leaving 19 bases between. CDR3 amino acids: CASSLGVGPEVGEKLFF. Written as DNA, the CDR3 is TGTGCCAGCAGCTTAGGGGTAGGGCCAGAAGTGGGTGAAAAACTGTTTTTT.

This sequence joins TRBV28 and TRBJ2-7; 7 nucleotides line up with TRBD2. The CDR3 is made up of 13 amino acids. Germline values: CDR1 MDHEN, CDR2 SYDVKM. V lost 6 bases to trimming and J lost 5 bases; unmatched junction nucleotides: 7. The CDR3 DNA is TGTGCCAGCAGGCCCACTAGCGTCCACGAGCAGTACTTC. This sequence encodes CASRPTSVHEQYF.

This clonotype was recorded many times. The V gene is TRBV5-6, the J gene TRBJ2-1, with 7 bases that match TRBD1. V lost 2 bases to trimming and J lost 7 bases; unmatched junction nucleotides: 12. The CDR3 length is 16 residues. The germline V gene encodes CDR1 SGHDT and CDR2 YYEEEE. The CDR3 region has the DNA TGTGCCAGCAGCTTTCGGACAAGACAGGGAGATAATGAGCAGTTCTTC. It is translated as CASSFRTRQGDNEQFF.

This clonotype turned up a few times. This chain links TRBV6-5 with TRBJ1-2; no clear D. Germline CDR1 MNHEY, CDR2 SVGAGI. The CDR3 covers 15 residues. V was clipped by 0 bases and J by 4 bases, with 12 bases between them. CDR3 coding DNA: TGTGCCAGCAGTTACTCGATGGCAGGAATCTATGGCTACACCTTC. Translated: CASSYSMAGIYGYTF.

This clonotype showed up many times. The chain joins TRBV12-3 or TRBV12-4 to TRBJ2-1; 11 positions match TRBD1. The CDR3 has 14 amino acids. V gave up 6 bases and J gave up 9 bases; unmatched junction bases: 7. The CDR3 region is CASRAGTGGGEQFF. The CDR3 DNA sequence: TGTGCCAGCAGAGCCGGGACAGGGGGAGGTGAGCAGTTCTTC.

This clonotype was seen a handful of times. A junction boundary mismatches the germline segment, possibly from a read error. This sequence joins TRBV18 and TRBJ2-3; no firm D call. CDR1 and CDR2 (germline): KGHSH, LQKENI. The CDR3 runs to 12 residues. This chain's CDR3 is CVSSPSKDTQYF. In nucleotides, the CDR3 is TGTGTCAGCTCACCGTCAAAAGATACGCAGTATTTT.

In its sample, this clonotype was seen many times. The V call is TRBV7-9, the J call TRBJ2-7; the D is unclear. V was shortened by 5 bases and J by 2 bases, with 19 bases between the two germline ends. This CDR3 contains 16 residues. The germline V gene has CDR1 SEHNR and CDR2 FQNEAQ (reference sequence). The CDR3 DNA reads TGTGCCAGCAGCCAATCTTCGGCAGTCGTGCCCTACGAGCAGTACTTC. Its protein is CASSQSSAVVPYEQYF.

About this clonotype itself: It may be a read error: a sequence one base away is much more abundant. This chain connects TRBV6-1 to TRBJ1-2; D is undetermined. This CDR3 is 14 amino acids long. The V gene lost 1 base and the J gene lost 7 bases, with 13 bases spanning the gap. Germline V gene lookup returns CDR1 MNHNS and CDR2 SASEGT. The DNA of the CDR3 is TGTGCCAGCAGTGAAGGGCAGGATACCCCTGGCTACACCTTC. Its translation is CASSEGQDTPGYTF.